Listed here are 8 T cell receptor beta chains from one sample, sequenced in a study of blood T cell repertoires in COVID-19. Profiling relied on immunoSEQ multiplex PCR, and the TCRdb table lists in-frame clones only, not all of them. The sample consists of more than 250,000 clones, about nine tenths of them appearing once. The sample consisted of PBMCs or T cells enriched from blood (not recorded which). The receptors here all came from a woman between 35 and 50 years old with acute COVID-19.

The genes are TRBV5-1 and TRBJ1-1; the match to TRBD1 covers 10 bases. V trimming: 4 bases; J trimming: 3 bases; junction bases outside the gene matches: 3. This CDR3 is 14 amino acids long. Germline V gene data show CDR1 as SGHRS and CDR2 as YFSETQ. CDR3: CASSGTGDYTEAFF. CDR3 bases: TGCGCCAGCAGCGGGACAGGGGATTACACTGAAGCTTTCTTT.

About this clone: The junction departs from the called germline gene at one end, perhaps through a read error. This chain uses TRBV24-1 with TRBJ2-2; tentative D call: TRBD2 (6 bases). In germline, CDR1 is KGHDR, CDR2 SFDVKD. The CDR3 length is 15 residues. CDR3 in amino acids: CATSGTGENPGELFF. Here the CDR3 DNA reads TGTGCCACCAGTGGGACGGGAGAGAACCCCGGGGAGCTGTTTTTT.

The rearrangement links TRBV2 to TRBJ1-1; TRBD1 aligns across 9 bases. The CDR3 has 14 amino acids. J lost 1 base, V lost 7 bases, and 4 bases had no gene match. CDR1 is SNHLY and CDR2 is FYNNEI in the germline V gene. CDR3 nucleotides: TGTGCCAGCATTACACAGGGGGCGAACACTGAAGCTTTCTTT. Protein sequence: CASITQGANTEAFF.

The CDR3 DNA reads as TGTGCCTGGAGTGTGGGCGGGTCCAACATTGAAGAGACCCAGTACTTC. It codes for CAWSVGGSNIEETQYF. The chain has TRBV30 and TRBJ2-5, with D perhaps matching TRBD2 (5 bases). The CDR3 contains 16 residues. V was shortened by 0 bases and J by 3 bases, with 17 bases between the two germline ends. Germline V lookup: CDR1 GTSNPN, CDR2 SVGIG (reference sequence).

This clone turned up a few times. The V and J genes are TRBV19 and TRBJ2-1, with TRBD2 matching 14 bases. The germline gives CDR1 LNHDA, CDR2 SQIVND (reference sequence). There are 14 residues in the CDR3. V dropped 5 bases and J dropped 9; count of bases not matched to a gene: 3. CDR3 sequence (DNA): TGTGCCAGTAGTGCGGGACTAGCGGGAGTTGAGCAGTTCTTC. Protein sequence: CASSAGLAGVEQFF.

V is TRBV5-1 and J is TRBJ2-3, with 9 bases fitting TRBD2. Germline loops: CDR1 SGHRS, CDR2 YFSETQ. V lost 3 bases to trimming and J lost 1 base; unmatched junction nucleotides: 3. CDR3 length: 15 amino acids. For the CDR3, the DNA is TGCGCCAGCAGCTCCCAGCGGGAGGGCACAGATACGCAGTATTTT. Its translation: CASSSQREGTDTQYF.

The chain recombines TRBV9 with TRBJ2-1, with 7 bases lining up with TRBD2. Looked up from germline, CDR1 is SGDLS and CDR2 is YYNGEE. V lost 4 bases to trimming and J lost 5 bases; unmatched junction nucleotides: 6. This CDR3 has 14 residues. CDR3 sequence reads: CASSPTSANNEQFF. The DNA for the CDR3 is TGTGCCAGCAGCCCAACTAGCGCCAACAATGAGCAGTTCTTC.

The chain carries TRBV18 and TRBJ2-7; TRBD2 matches 10 bases. The CDR3 runs to 15 residues. V was clipped by 3 bases and J by 5 bases; unmatched bases: 7. CDR1 and CDR2 (germline): KGHSH, LQKENI. The CDR3 region has the DNA TGTGCCAGCTCACCCCTAGCGGGAGTGGTGGACGAGCAGTACTTC. Protein sequence: CASSPLAGVVDEQYF.